These T cell receptor beta chains were read from a single sample in a study of cytomegalovirus exposure and HLA in healthy donors. The assay was immunoSEQ multiplex PCR, and TCRdb's table has in-frame clones only and misses some. The data contain tens of thousands of clones, approximately 69% of them singletons. Sequenced sample: PBMCs. These receptors were collected from a woman between 45 and 65 years old in good health and CMV-seropositive. The CDR3 runs from the conserved cysteine through the conserved F or W. The D gene is left open where the match is weak. Clone sizes are given selectively: once, few, many, or a class where the clone is expanded.

TRBJ2-1	-	TRBV1	-	TGCACCAGCAGCCAAGAAGGGGGGGCCCCCTACAATGAGCAGTTCTTC	CTSSQEGGAPYNEQFF
TRBJ2-3	-	TRBV7-9	few	TGTGCCAGCAGCTTAGATATCACAGTTCAAACGCAGTATTTT	CASSLDITVQTQYF
TRBJ1-1	-	TRBV6-5	few	TGTGCCAGCACCTTATCCGGGACAAGTAACACTGAAGCTTTCTTT	CASTLSGTSNTEAFF
TRBJ2-1	TRBD2	TRBV7-9	-	TGTGCCAGCAGCGAACTAGCGGGGCTTAACAATGAGCAGTTCTTC	CASSELAGLNNEQFF
TRBJ1-1	-	TRBV9	few	TGTGCCAGAGTAGAGGTGAACACTGAAGCTTTCTTT	CARVEVNTEAFF
TRBJ1-4	-	TRBV18	-	TGTGCCAGCTCACCCCCACAGGGTGAAAAACTGTTTTTT	CASSPPQGEKLFF
TRBJ2-1	TRBD1	TRBV30	-	TGTGCCTGGAGTGTACGACAGGGAGCCTACAATGAGCAGTTCTTC	CAWSVRQGAYNEQFF
TRBJ2-2	TRBD1	TRBV5-1	-	TGCGCCAGCAGGCAACCAGGGGGCGAAGAGCTGTTTTTT	CASRQPGGEELFF
TRBJ1-2	-	TRBV18	-	TGTGCCAGCTCACAAGACAACGACTATGGCTACACCTTC	CASSQDNDYGYTF
TRBJ1-2	TRBD1	TRBV5-1	-	TGCGCCAGCAGCTTGGAAGGGACAGGGCTCGGCTATGGCTACACCTTC	CASSLEGTGLGYGYTF
TRBJ1-1	-	TRBV7-9	few	TGTGCCAGCAGCTTCGGTGAGAACACTGAAGCTTTCTTT	CASSFGENTEAFF
TRBJ2-6	-	TRBV7-9	few	TGTGCCAGTACAGGATCTGGGGCCAACGTCCTGACTTTC	CASTGSGANVLTF
TRBJ2-2	TRBD2	TRBV5-4	-	TGTGCCAGCAGCCGGTATAGCGGGGTTGGCACCGGGGAGCTGTTTTTT	CASSRYSGVGTGELFF
TRBJ2-1	TRBD2	TRBV6-1	-	TGTGCCAGCAGGGCAAGCGGGGCGTACAATGAGCAGTTCTTC	CASRASGAYNEQFF
TRBJ1-6	-	TRBV30	-	TGTGCCTGGACGGCGGTAGCCTATAATTCACCCCTCCACTTT	CAWTAVAYNSPLHF
TRBJ1-2	TRBD1	TRBV4-2	-	TGTGCCAGCAGCCAAGCTGGGACAGACGTCTATGGCTACACCTTC	CASSQAGTDVYGYTF
TRBJ2-1	-	TRBV28	-	TGTGCCAGCAGTCCCGGGGGAAATGAGCAGTTCTTC	CASSPGGNEQFF
TRBJ1-5	TRBD1	TRBV2	-	TGTGCCAGCAGTGAAAGGACAGGGAATCAGCCCCAGCATTTT	CASSERTGNQPQHF
TRBJ2-3	-	TRBV7-7	few	TGTGCCAGCAGCCCAAAGGACGGGGCAGATACGCAGTATTTT	CASSPKDGADTQYF
TRBJ2-5	TRBD2	TRBV7-9	-	TGTGCCAGCAGCTTAGCCGGGACTAGCGAGGAGACCCAGTACTTC	CASSLAGTSEETQYF
TRBJ2-3	TRBD2	TRBV10-2	-	TGCGCCAGCAGTGAGTCGAATTGGGGGGGGACAGATACGCAGTATTTT	CASSESNWGGTDTQYF
TRBJ1-1	-	TRBV18	once	TGTGCCAGCTCACCAGGGCCCATGAACACTGAAGCTTTCTTT	CASSPGPMNTEAFF
TRBJ1-1	-	TRBV14	-	TGTGCCAGCAGCCAGGCCCCTATCGGGACTGAAGCTTTCTTT	CASSQAPIGTEAFF
TRBJ2-1	TRBD2	TRBV7-7	-	TGTGCCAGCAGCTTAGGGGGGGGACGCTACAATGAGCAGTTCTTC	CASSLGGGRYNEQFF
TRBJ1-4	-	TRBV29-1	-	TGCAGCGTTAAAGCGAGGAATGAAAAACTGTTTTTT	CSVKARNEKLFF
TRBJ1-3	-	TRBV5-1	-	TGCGCCAGCAGACAAAGCTCTGGAAACACCATATATTTT	CASRQSSGNTIYF